The 9 T cell receptor beta chains presented below share a single source sample, sequenced in a study of blood T cells in healthy people across ages. Next came a second PCR, run for about 7 to 12 cycles, which used a sample-barcoded 5' primer along with a J-beta primer mix. TCRdb ran MiXCR on the 5' RACE reads and lists one entry per CDR3 protein. Of hundreds of thousands of distinct CDR3 sequences in the sample, 45% to 50% were seen once. Sequenced material: blood. These receptors were obtained from a woman aged 55-69 years in good health.

The rearrangement joins TRBV20-1 to TRBJ1-1; a possible D gene is TRBD1 (5 bases). The CDR3 contains 12 residues. Trimming took off 5 bases at V and 5 bases at J, with 12 bases between the two ends. Germline V gene data show CDR1 as DFQATT and CDR2 as SNEGSKA (reference sequence). The CDR3 DNA sequence: TGCAGTGCTCCCGGTAGGGGAACTGAAGCTTTCTTT. Encoded protein: CSAPGRGTEAFF.

This chain links TRBV2 with TRBJ2-2, with D uncertain. CDR1 is SNHLY, CDR2 FYNNEI, per germline. V was cut by 6 bases and J by 0 bases, with 8 bases left in between. CDR3 length: 14 residues. The CDR3 coding sequence is TGTGCCAGCAGGGCGGCCCCGAACACCGGGGAGCTGTTTTTT. Its protein is CASRAAPNTGELFF. Filled out from reference TRBV2 and TRBJ2-2, the complete variable domain reads EPEVTQTPSHQVTQMGQEVILRCVPISNHLYFYWYRQILGQKVEFLVSFYNNEISEKSEIFDDQFSVERPDGSNFTLKIRSTKLEDSAMYFCASRAAPNTGELFFGEGSRLTVL.

The genes are TRBV4-2 and TRBJ2-3, with TRBD2 matching 9 bases. Germline loops: CDR1 LGHNA, CDR2 YNFKEQ. J was trimmed by 11 bases and V by 4 bases; bases with no gene match: 22. The CDR3 consists of 18 residues. Written as DNA, the CDR3 is TGTGCCAGCAGCCCCCTCGGGGTAGCGGGAGCTATCGATAGTGAGCAGTATTTT. This encodes CASSPLGVAGAIDSEQYF.

The chain has TRBV12-3 or TRBV12-4 and TRBJ2-3; a weak D match, TRBD2 (6 bases). Trimming removed 5 bases from V and 4 bases from J, with 19 bases in between. The CDR3 extends over 16 amino acids. CDR3 loop: CASSPLEGVIADTQYF. Written as DNA, the CDR3 is TGTGCCAGCAGTCCTTTGGAGGGAGTGATAGCAGATACGCAGTATTTT.

J is TRBJ2-5 and V is TRBV2, with D tentatively TRBD2 (5 bases). The J call may not be correct, given that the DNA end is closer to TRBJ2-7. Germline V gives CDR1 SNHLY, CDR2 FYNNEI. CDR3 length: 12 amino acids. The CDR3 region is CASGLGGHEQYF. The CDR3 nucleotides are TGTGCCAGCGGTTTAGGAGGCCACGAGCAGTACTTC.

V is TRBV5-1 and J is TRBJ1-2; D ambiguous. Germline assignment: CDR1 SGHRS and CDR2 YFSETQ. The V end lost 4 bases, the J end lost 3 bases, and 13 bases lay between the germline ends. The CDR3 length is 14 residues. The CDR3 sequence: CASSVEAADYGYTF. In DNA form, the CDR3 reads TGCGCCAGCAGCGTGGAGGCGGCGGACTATGGCTACACCTTC. Based on the CDR3 plus reference TRBV5-1 and TRBJ1-2, the full variable domain is KAGVTQTPRYLIKTRGQQVTLSCSPISGHRSVSWYQQTPGQGLQFLFEYFSETQRNKGNFPGRFSGRQFSNSRSEMNVSTLELGDSALYLCASSVEAADYGYTFGSGTRLTVV.

The V call is TRBV27, the J call TRBJ2-1; 10 bases match TRBD2. Looked up from germline, CDR1 is MNHEY and CDR2 is SMNVEV (reference sequence). J was trimmed by 8 bases and V by 3 bases; bases with no gene match: 10. CDR3 size: 16 residues. CDR3 protein: CASSFQASGSFDEQFF. Written as DNA, the CDR3 is TGTGCCAGCAGTTTTCAGGCTAGCGGGAGTTTCGATGAGCAGTTCTTC.

V is TRBV20-1 and J is TRBJ2-7; D might be TRBD1 (5 bases). Germline V gene data show CDR1 as DFQATT and CDR2 as SNEGSKA (reference sequence). The germline V and J ends were trimmed by 4 bases and 6 bases, with 22 bases remaining between them. This CDR3 region has 15 residues. Here the CDR3 DNA reads TGCAGTGCTACTAGATGGGCGTCTTCAAGGGGCGAGCAGTACTTC. It encodes CSATRWASSRGEQYF.

In its sample, this clonotype was seen many times. CDR3 amino acids: CASSQGAARNTKETQYF. CDR3 nucleotide sequence: TGTGCCAGCAGCCAAGGCGCGGCGAGAAACACAAAAGAGACCCAGTACTTC. This chain connects TRBV4-2 to TRBJ2-5; D call uncertain. This CDR3 spans 17 amino acids. Germline CDR1 reads LGHNA; CDR2 reads YNFKEQ. V lost 1 base to trimming and J lost 3 bases, with 18 bases between them.